This T cell receptor (beta chain) comes out of a study of response to subunit inactivated influenza vaccine. TCRdb re-called the RT-PCR reads with MiXCR, one entry per CDR3 protein. The data contain about 190,000 distinct CDR3 sequences, approximately 15% of them singletons. This receptor was obtained from a man over 45 who received an inactivated influenza vaccine. Sequenced material: CD8+ T cells sorted from PBMCs, taken roughly 5 days after vaccination.

CDR3 DNA sequence: TGCGCCAGCAGCCAATACAGGGGAACCACGAACACCGGGGAGCTGTTTTTT. Its protein product is CASSQYRGTTNTGELFF. This sequence joins TRBV4-3 and TRBJ2-2; 7 bases are shared with TRBD1. Trimming cost V 2 bases and J 0 bases; bases outside gene matches: 6. The CDR3 has 17 residues. Germline assignment: CDR1 LGHNA and CDR2 YSLEER.